The present T cell receptor beta chain was sequenced within a study of cytomegalovirus exposure and HLA in healthy donors. Study-wide findings and caveats: Previously analyzed data showed that most TCR beta V segments were productive at a frequency of about 87% or about 30%. Later analysis reportedly placed an Asian-associated ancestry cluster below the approximately 700-donor mean in N-insertions. The authors enumerated under 200 TCR beta chains as linked to cytomegalovirus.

There were likely unrecorded immune exposures, though donors were nominally healthy when sampled. 60 Vbeta and 13 Jbeta primers were used in PCR. Clones were sequenced by immunoSEQ multiplex PCR, and TCRdb holds only the in-frame ones, with some missing. The repertoire holds 100,000 to 150,000 clones, 77% seen once, with 9.5% to 15% in the top ten. With 3 bases removed from V and 3 bases from J, the gap between germline ends came to 16 bases. CDR1 is SGHDT, CDR2 YYEEEE, per germline. This CDR3 is 16 amino acids long. Of note for this clone: Its antigen is currently unknown.

The TCR was taken from a woman in her 40s in good health and CMV-seropositive. The sample comprised PBMCs. The rearrangement uses TRBV5-6 and TRBJ2-1, with D perhaps TRBD2 (6 bases). CDR3 DNA: TGTGCCAGCAGCTCGGGGACGGGGGACTTCTACAATGAGCAGTTCTTC. This sequence encodes CASSSGTGDFYNEQFF.